The entry that follows covers one T cell receptor beta chain sequence. Its antigen remains unknown. The junction departs from germline at one end; a sequencing error may be responsible. 13 Jbeta primers and 60 Vbeta primers were used for the PCR. The data were produced by immunoSEQ multiplex PCR, yet TCRdb's version contains in-frame clones alone and is incomplete. The data hold more than 150,000 clones, with 75% to 85% observed a single time. CDR3 size: 16 residues. Germline V gene sequence: CDR1 SGDLS, CDR2 YYNGEE. This record belongs to a study of cytomegalovirus exposure and HLA in healthy donors. Study-wide points: 87-base-pair reads could not separate some V segments, including TRBV6-2 and TRBV6-3. It was reported in a later analysis that an Asian-associated ancestry cluster showed fewer N-insertions than the roughly 670-donor mean.

The origin of this receptor is a young woman in good health and CMV-seropositive. Sample: PBMCs. The chain has TRBV9 and TRBJ2-2; 8 nucleotides line up with TRBD2. The CDR3 here is CASSRVAGRNTEELFF. The CDR3 DNA follows: TGTGCCAGCAGCCGCGTAGCGGGGAGGAACACCGAGGAGCTGTTTTTT.